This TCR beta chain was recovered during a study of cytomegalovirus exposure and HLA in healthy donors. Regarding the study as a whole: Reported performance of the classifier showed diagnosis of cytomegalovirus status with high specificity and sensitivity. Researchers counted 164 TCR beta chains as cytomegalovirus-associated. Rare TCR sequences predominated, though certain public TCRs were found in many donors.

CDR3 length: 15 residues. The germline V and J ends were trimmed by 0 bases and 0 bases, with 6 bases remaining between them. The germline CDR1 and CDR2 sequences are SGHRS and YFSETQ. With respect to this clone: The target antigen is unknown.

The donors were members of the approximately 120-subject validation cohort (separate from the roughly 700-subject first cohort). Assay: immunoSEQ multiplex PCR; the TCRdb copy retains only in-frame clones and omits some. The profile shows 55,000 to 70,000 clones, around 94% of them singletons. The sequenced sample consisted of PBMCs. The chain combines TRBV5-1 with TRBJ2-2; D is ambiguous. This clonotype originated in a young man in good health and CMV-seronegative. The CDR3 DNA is TGCGCCAGCAGCTTGGACCAGACGAACACCGGGGAGCTGTTTTTT. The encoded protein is CASSLDQTNTGELFF.